A selection of T cell receptor beta chains follows, all from one sample in a study of response to subunit inactivated influenza vaccine. TCRdb processed the RT-PCR reads anew with MiXCR; each CDR3 protein has one entry. The table records roughly 500,000 distinct CDR3 sequences, about 15% of them present only once. The sequencing used CD4+ T cells sorted from PBMCs, collected less than 25 months after vaccination. These receptors originate from a man between 50 and 69 years old who received an inactivated influenza vaccine. Each CDR3 is given with its conserved first and last residue. Fields, in order: J gene, D gene, clone size, V gene, CDR3 DNA, CDR3 protein. A D gene is named only where the DNA matches it firmly. Clone size appears in some rows only: once, few, many, or a class for an expanded clone.

>TRBJ2-1|TRBD1|few|TRBV20-1
TGCAGTGCTAGCATCCCGGCGGCAGGGGGTGACAATGAGCAGTTCTTC
CSASIPAAGGDNEQFF
>TRBJ2-1|.|.|TRBV4-3
TGCGCCAGCAGCCAAGACTTTCATTTGTCAAATGAGCAGTTCTTC
CASSQDFHLSNEQFF
>TRBJ2-5|.|few|TRBV4-3
TGCGCCAGCAGCCAAGACTACCCCAGGGCCGGGGGTGAGACCCAGTACTTC
CASSQDYPRAGGETQYF
>TRBJ2-2|.|few|TRBV29-1
TGCAGCGTTGCGCGTACCGGGGAGCTGTTTTTT
CSVARTGELFF
>TRBJ1-4|TRBD1|.|TRBV28
TGTGCCAGCAGTTTGGTACAGGGGGCTTCGGGGAAACTGTTTTTT
CASSLVQGASGKLFF
>TRBJ2-7|.|.|TRBV20-1
TGCAGTGCTTTACAGGCGGCCGAGCAGTACTTC
CSALQAAEQYF
>TRBJ2-2|.|.|TRBV3-1
TGTGCCAGCAGCCAGCTGCGGGCCAACACCGGGGAGCTGTTTTTT
CASSQLRANTGELFF
>TRBJ1-2|.|few|TRBV6-6
TGTGCCAGCAGTTCAGGGGAGGGCTACACCTTC
CASSSGEGYTF
>TRBJ1-2|TRBD1|few|TRBV10-3
TGTGCCATCAGTCAGGGGGCGCGGGACTATGGCTACACCTTC
CAISQGARDYGYTF
>TRBJ1-2|.|few|TRBV10-3
TGTGCCATCAGTGAACAGGTTTATGGCTACACCTTC
CAISEQVYGYTF
>TRBJ2-1|TRBD1|few|TRBV20-1
TGCAGTGCTAGGAAGACAGGGGGATACTACAATGAGCAGTTCTTC
CSARKTGGYYNEQFF
>TRBJ2-5|.|many|TRBV19
TGTGCCAGTAACGCGGGACGGCGACAAGAGACCCAGTACTTC
CASNAGRRQETQYF
>TRBJ2-2|TRBD1|few|TRBV12-3/TRBV12-4
TGTGCCAGCAGTTTAGGGACAGGGGCCGCCTTAAAGAACACCGGGGAGCTGTTTTTT
CASSLGTGAALKNTGELFF
>TRBJ2-5|.|few|TRBV3-1
TGTGCCAGCAGCCAGCAACGTACCCAGTACTTC
CASSQQRTQYF
>TRBJ1-5|.|few|TRBV7-9
TGTGCCAGCAGCTTAGCGGAGGGGAGTCAGCCCCAGCATTTT
CASSLAEGSQPQHF
>TRBJ1-1|.|few|TRBV10-3
TGTGCCATCAGTGAGTTCTCTGGGACTGAAGCTTTCTTT
CAISEFSGTEAFF